The 25 T cell receptor beta chains reported below all come from one sample, sequenced in a study of CD8+ T cells in alopecia areata. Following RNA extraction, reverse transcription yielded cDNA that acted as the sequencing template. The protocol was immunoSEQ multiplex PCR, while the TCRdb copy is restricted to in-frame clones and leaves out a portion. The data show a few hundred thousand clones, with approximately 60% seen just once and 0.9% to 0.95% held by the top ten. Described treatment: oral pan-JAK inhibitor, 5-10 mg twice daily. The input for sequencing was CD4+ T cells sorted from blood, taken around week 54, from a patient treated with tofacitinib. Receptor source: a human donor with alopecia areata.

This clone was picked up one time. The chain uses TRBV7-2 and TRBJ2-5; possibly TRBD2 for D (5 bases). Germline loops: CDR1 SGHTA, CDR2 FQGNSA. This CDR3 has 14 residues. The V end lost 5 bases, the J end lost 5 bases, and 15 bases lay between the germline ends. The CDR3 protein is CASSQDGPGETQYF. Here the CDR3 DNA reads TGTGCCAGCAGCCAAGACGGTCCGGGGGAGACCCAGTACTTC.

This sequence joins TRBV2 and TRBJ1-4; 8 bases fit TRBD1. The germline gives CDR1 SNHLY, CDR2 FYNNEI. CDR3 size: 14 residues. Trimming cost V 8 bases and J 7 bases; bases outside gene matches: 9. The CDR3 nucleotides read TGTGCCAGCCTATCACCGACAGGGGTTGAAAAACTGTTTTTT. This codes for CASLSPTGVEKLFF.

CDR3 in amino acids: CATSRDRKPRLAFF. The DNA of the CDR3 is TGTGCCACCAGCAGAGATCGGAAGCCGAGGTTAGCTTTCTTT. The V gene is TRBV15, the J gene TRBJ1-1; D gene unclear. V lost 0 bases, J lost 10 bases, and 15 bases lay in between. The CDR3 totals 14 residues. Germline-derived CDR1 and CDR2 are LNHNV and YYDKDF (reference sequence).

V is TRBV7-2 and J is TRBJ2-3; no clear D. V lost 1 base and J 0 bases, leaving 5 bases between the germline ends. The V gene's germline CDR1 is SGHTA and CDR2 FQGNSA. The CDR3 loop spans 14 amino acids. CDR3 amino acids: CASSLVGSTDTQYF. CDR3 coding DNA: TGTGCCAGCAGCTTAGTGGGCAGCACAGATACGCAGTATTTT.

The chain joins TRBV29-1 to TRBJ2-3, with D unresolved. The CDR3 is 13 amino acids. Germline CDR1 SQVTM, CDR2 ANQGSEA. The V and J ends lost 1 base and 1 base respectively, with 6 bases between them. CDR3 residues: CSVEAAGTDTQYF. The CDR3 bases are TGCAGCGTTGAAGCGGCAGGCACAGATACGCAGTATTTT.

This clone appeared a few times. The chain has TRBV7-2 and TRBJ2-7; TRBD2 might be the D (6 bases). This CDR3 comprises 13 residues. Trimming removed 3 bases from V and 3 bases from J, with 9 bases in between. Germline V gives CDR1 SGHTA, CDR2 FQGNSA. CDR3: CASSFGGDYEQYF. The DNA for the CDR3 is TGTGCCAGCAGCTTCGGCGGGGACTACGAGCAGTACTTC.

Comments on this clone: At one end, the junction sequence differs from germline, possibly due to a read error. The rearrangement links TRBV5-4 to TRBJ2-3, with D possibly called TRBD1 or TRBD2 (5 bases each). Per the germline V gene, CDR1 is SGHNT and CDR2 is YYREEE (reference sequence). The CDR3 has 15 residues. The DNA of the CDR3 is TGTGCCAGCACCTTGGTCGGGGCACGGACAGATACGCAGTATTTT. This encodes CASTLVGARTDTQYF.

The chain is built from TRBV4-3 and TRBJ1-1; D is ambiguous. The CDR3 length is 13 residues. CDR1 LGHNA and CDR2 YSLEER come from the germline V gene. The V and J ends lost 3 bases and 1 base respectively, with 6 bases between them. The CDR3 region has the DNA TGCGCCAGCAGCCATCAGCGGAACACTGAAGCTTTCTTT. This encodes CASSHQRNTEAFF.

The chain links TRBV7-2 to TRBJ1-3; D call uncertain. V gave up 1 base and J gave up 9 bases, with 7 bases separating them. Germline lookup yields CDR1 SGHTA and CDR2 FQGNSA. There are 12 residues in the CDR3. CDR3 loop: CASSLGVGTIYF. DNA for the CDR3: TGTGCCAGCAGCTTAGGTGTGGGCACCATATATTTT. The variable domain in full, with the rest retrieved from reference TRBV7-2 and TRBJ1-3, is GAGVSQSPSNKVTEKGKDVELRCDPISGHTALYWYRQSLGQGLEFLIYFQGNSAPDKSGLPSDRFSAERTGGSVSTLTIQRTQQEDSAVYLCASSLGVGTIYFGEGSWLTVV.

This clone has only a few counts. The rearrangement joins TRBV5-1 to TRBJ2-5, with D perhaps assigned TRBD1 or TRBD2 (6 bases each). This CDR3 has 15 amino acids. Germline V gene data show CDR1 as SGHRS and CDR2 as YFSETQ. Trimming pared 0 bases from V and 3 bases from J, leaving 12 bases between. The CDR3 region is CASSLVAGEEETQYF. CDR3 in DNA: TGCGCCAGCAGCTTGGTGGCAGGGGAGGAAGAGACCCAGTACTTC.

The chain joins TRBV27 to TRBJ2-5; 10 bases agree with TRBD2. The CDR3 has 14 amino acids. The germline V gene has CDR1 MNHEY and CDR2 SMNVEV (reference sequence). V gave up 8 bases and J gave up 2 bases; unmatched junction bases: 5. CDR3 sequence reads: CASATSGLQETQYF. CDR3 coding DNA: TGTGCCAGCGCGACTAGCGGGCTTCAAGAGACCCAGTACTTC.

The V gene is TRBV6-5, the J gene TRBJ1-2; 9 bases align to TRBD1. The CDR3 length is 13 residues. V dropped 6 bases and J dropped 6; count of bases not matched to a gene: 5. The V gene's germline CDR1 is MNHEY and CDR2 SVGAGI. The CDR3 region has the DNA TGTGCCAGCAGCCCCGGGACAGGGAATGGCTACACCTTC. Translation: CASSPGTGNGYTF.

The chain uses TRBV4-2 and TRBJ2-3; TRBD2 matches at 9 bases. The CDR3 sequence is 20 residues long. The V gene's germline CDR1 is LGHNA and CDR2 YNFKEQ. J was trimmed by 10 bases and V by 0 bases; bases with no gene match: 23. CDR3 DNA sequence: TGTGCCAGCAGCCAAGATGCGGGGGGGCTCGCAATTGTGGGGCACTCGGCGCAGTATTTT. The encoded protein is CASSQDAGGLAIVGHSAQYF.

The chain combines TRBV11-1 with TRBJ2-1; D remains unclear. Trimming cost V 9 bases and J 3 bases, with 18 bases left between them. CDR1 is SGHAT and CDR2 is FQDESV in the germline V gene (reference sequence). The CDR3 consists of 15 residues. CDR3 residues: CASSGWLGNYNEQFF. The CDR3 nucleotides are TGTGCCAGTTCCGGATGGCTAGGGAACTACAATGAGCAGTTCTTC.

This clone was detected a few times. V is TRBV7-9 and J is TRBJ1-2, with TRBD1 matching over 7 bases. The germline V gene encodes CDR1 SEHNR and CDR2 FQNEAQ (reference sequence). With V trimmed by 6 bases and J by 4 bases, 5 bases remained unmatched. This CDR3 is built from 13 residues. The CDR3 reads CASRPDRAYGYTF. The CDR3 coding sequence is TGTGCCAGCAGACCCGACAGGGCCTATGGCTACACCTTC.

This clone has just a few counts. The rearrangement uses TRBV7-9 and TRBJ2-7, with D perhaps TRBD2 (6 bases). From germline, CDR1 is SEHNR and CDR2 FQNEAQ (reference sequence). CDR3 length: 15 residues. Trimming left V 4 bases short and J 3 bases short, with 16 bases between. The CDR3 DNA reads TGTGCCAGCAGCTCGTCTAGCGCGGCGGGCTACGAGCAGTACTTC. It yields the protein CASSSSSAAGYEQYF.

In this sample, this clone turned up a few times. Other nucleotide sequences in the sample specify the same CDR3. The V call is TRBV2, the J call TRBJ2-5; D is uncertain. This CDR3 has 10 amino acids. The V gene's germline CDR1 is SNHLY and CDR2 FYNNEI. Between the trimmed V and J ends, which lost 7 bases and 5 bases, there was a span of 5 bases. The CDR3 protein is CASNRETQYF. In DNA form, the CDR3 reads TGTGCCAGCAATCGGGAGACCCAGTACTTC.

The chain combines TRBV6-6 with TRBJ2-1, with a possible D match to TRBD2 (5 bases). Germline V gene sequence: CDR1 MNHNY, CDR2 SVGAGI (reference sequence). The CDR3 has 10 residues. The V and J ends lost 10 bases and 10 bases respectively, with 11 bases between them. The CDR3 loop reads CATRRYEQFF. CDR3 nucleotides: TGTGCCACTAGGAGGTACGAGCAGTTCTTC.

J is TRBJ1-2 and V is TRBV30, with 7 bases fitting TRBD1. The CDR3 is 12 residues long. Germline values: CDR1 GTSNPN, CDR2 SVGIG (reference sequence). V lost 2 bases, J lost 6 bases, and 3 bases stayed unmatched. In DNA form, the CDR3 reads TGTGCCTGGAGTCCAGGGGGTAATGGCTACACCTTC. Translated: CAWSPGGNGYTF.

The rearrangement uses TRBV7-6 and TRBJ1-6; D is unresolved. The CDR3 has 13 amino acids. V was shortened by 3 bases and J by 6 bases, with 6 bases between the two germline ends. CDR1 is SGHVS, CDR2 FNYEAQ, per germline. This chain's CDR3 is CASSLGGNSPLHF. CDR3 nucleotides: TGTGCCAGCAGCTTGGGAGGTAATTCACCCCTCCACTTT.

The gene calls are TRBV7-3 and TRBJ2-3; 14 nucleotides match TRBD2. The CDR3 spans 17 residues. The junction had 5 bases not matched to a gene; V was cut back by 4 bases and J by 2 bases. Germline V gives CDR1 SGHTA, CDR2 FQGTGA. The CDR3 DNA reads TGTGCCAGCAGCTCGTCGGGACTAGCGGGGGTCACAGATACGCAGTATTTT. Translating gives CASSSSGLAGVTDTQYF.

This clone was observed a single time. The V call is TRBV30, the J call TRBJ2-1; 7 bases are shared with TRBD1. The CDR3 consists of 13 residues. The trim removed 4 bases at V and 4 bases at J, leaving 4 bases unmatched. Germline-derived CDR1 and CDR2 are GTSNPN and SVGIG (reference sequence). The CDR3 here is CAWTRGLYNEQFF. As DNA, the CDR3 is TGTGCCTGGACGAGGGGGCTTTACAATGAGCAGTTCTTC.

The chain links TRBV29-1 to TRBJ2-3; no firm D call. V was clipped by 3 bases and J by 1 base, with 8 bases between them. CDR3 size: 13 residues. From germline, CDR1 is SQVTM and CDR2 ANQGSEA. CDR3 in amino acids: CSVETAGTDTQYF. The CDR3 bases are TGCAGCGTTGAGACTGCCGGCACAGATACGCAGTATTTT.

The chain carries TRBV5-1 and TRBJ2-1, with 8 nucleotides matching TRBD1. The CDR3 is 15 residues long. After removal of 0 bases from V and 4 bases from J, the junction contained 3 bases not matched to a gene. Germline V lookup: CDR1 SGHRS, CDR2 YFSETQ. CDR3 amino acids: CASSLAGQGYNEQFF. The CDR3 DNA is TGCGCCAGCAGCTTGGCCGGACAGGGATACAATGAGCAGTTCTTC.

This clone was picked up a small number of times. The rearrangement links TRBV6-5 to TRBJ2-7; TRBD1 matches at 9 bases. J lost 4 bases, V lost 5 bases, and 6 bases had no gene match. Per germline, CDR1 MNHEY and CDR2 SVGAGI. There are 14 residues in the CDR3. CDR3 protein: CASSPTGGRYEQYF. Written as DNA, the CDR3 is TGTGCCAGCAGTCCTACAGGGGGCCGTTACGAGCAGTACTTC.